Below, 18 T cell receptor beta chains from the same sample are listed, as sequenced in a study of Ad26.COV2.S vaccination and SARS-CoV-2 variants. The repertoire was sequenced with immunoSEQ multiplex PCR; TCRdb's copy has only in-frame clones and lacks some. The repertoire holds 300,000 to 350,000 clones, with just over 85% as singletons. The treatment was: approximately 18 received Ad26.COV2.S at low or high dose, single or two shots; roughly 5 received placebo; per-sample allocation not given. Following the first vaccine or placebo injection, samples were taken on day 63. The sequenced sample was peripheral blood, obtained in a trial of Ad26.COV2.S vaccine versus placebo. The receptors were sampled from a person between 18 and 59 years old who received the Ad26.COV2.S COVID-19 vaccine or a placebo.

The chain combines TRBV7-2 with TRBJ1-1, with D uncertain. V was cut by 5 bases and J by 4 bases, with 11 bases left in between. Germline V gene sequence: CDR1 SGHTA, CDR2 FQGNSA. The CDR3 loop spans 13 amino acids. The CDR3 spells CASSPGPSTEAFF. For the CDR3, the DNA is TGTGCCAGCAGCCCAGGACCGAGCACTGAAGCTTTCTTT.

V gene TRBV4-1 combines with J gene TRBJ2-3, with 7 bases that match TRBD2. Trimming at V came to 2 bases and at J to 6 bases, leaving 17 bases not matched to a gene. The CDR3 loop spans 18 amino acids. The V gene's germline CDR1 is MGHRA and CDR2 YSYEKL. CDR3 loop: CASSQPPLRERGGDTQYF. The CDR3 region has the DNA TGCGCCAGCAGCCAACCTCCCCTCCGGGAAAGGGGAGGGGATACGCAGTATTTT.

This chain connects TRBV5-1 to TRBJ2-5; possibly TRBD1 for D (5 bases). V lost 6 bases to trimming and J lost 1 base, with 10 bases between them. Per the germline V gene, CDR1 is SGHRS and CDR2 is YFSETQ. The CDR3 has 13 residues. The CDR3 spells CASKRQTQETQYF. CDR3 bases: TGCGCCAGCAAACGACAGACCCAAGAGACCCAGTACTTC.

The V and J genes are TRBV11-3 and TRBJ2-3; D tentatively reads TRBD1 or TRBD2 (5 bases each). With 4 bases removed from V and 2 bases from J, the gap between germline ends came to 10 bases. Germline assignment: CDR1 SGHNT and CDR2 YENEEA. CDR3 length: 14 amino acids. The CDR3 protein is CASSSGPHTDTQYF. The CDR3 bases are TGTGCCAGCAGCTCGGGGCCCCACACAGATACGCAGTATTTT.

This chain uses TRBV6-5 with TRBJ1-1; the D is unclear. Per the germline V gene, CDR1 is MNHEY and CDR2 is SVGAGI. The CDR3 covers 14 residues. V lost 6 bases and J 1 base, leaving 12 bases between the germline ends. The DNA for the CDR3 is TGTGCCAGCAGGACTTTAGGCCAGAACACTGAAGCTTTCTTT. This codes for CASRTLGQNTEAFF.

The CDR3 DNA sequence: TGTGCCAGTAGTAACCCTTCTGCAACTAATGAAAAACTGTTTTTT. As protein: CASSNPSATNEKLFF. The chain links TRBV19 to TRBJ1-4; D unresolved. V was shortened by 4 bases and J by 0 bases, with 9 bases between the two germline ends. Germline CDR1 reads LNHDA; CDR2 reads SQIVND (reference sequence). The CDR3 totals 15 residues.

The CDR3 DNA is TGTGCCAGCTCACTAAGACTAGCGGGGGAGTACGAGCAGTACTTC. It codes for CASSLRLAGEYEQYF. The rearrangement links TRBV18 to TRBJ2-7; TRBD2 matches 12 bases. Germline trimming cut 4 bases from V and 4 bases from J; bases unmatched to any gene: 5. Germline V gives CDR1 KGHSH, CDR2 LQKENI. CDR3 length equals 15 residues. Based on the CDR3 plus reference TRBV18 and TRBJ2-7, the full variable domain is NAGVMQNPRHLVRRRGQEARLRCSPMKGHSHVYWYRQLPEEGLKFMVYLQKENIIDESGMPKERFSAEFPKEGPSILRIQQVVRGDSAAYFCASSLRLAGEYEQYFGPGTRLTVT.

This chain uses TRBV3-1 (or the pseudogene TRBV3-2) with TRBJ2-7; D gene ambiguous. Germline CDR1 reads LGHDT; CDR2 reads YNNKEL (reference sequence). The length of the CDR3 is 12 residues. V lost 4 bases and J lost 3, with 7 bases in between. The CDR3 nucleotides are TGTGCCAGCAGCCCCTCCAACTACGAGCAGTACTTC. The encoded protein is CASSPSNYEQYF.

The chain couples TRBV11-2 to TRBJ2-3, with 9 bases aligning to TRBD2. Germline V lookup: CDR1 SGHAT, CDR2 FQNNGV. V was pared by 5 bases and J by 1 base, with 4 bases of the junction left unmatched. This CDR3 contains 15 residues. The CDR3 protein is CASSTRLAGTDTQYF. As DNA, the CDR3 is TGTGCCAGCAGCACCCGACTAGCGGGCACAGATACGCAGTATTTT.

This sequence joins TRBV6-5 and TRBJ1-1; D is unresolved. Per the germline V gene, CDR1 is MNHEY and CDR2 is SVGAGI. V dropped 1 base and J dropped 3 bases, with 6 bases sitting between them. The CDR3 is 13 residues long. The CDR3 region has the DNA TGTGCCAGCAGTTACTTCACGGACACTGAAGCTTTCTTT. This sequence encodes CASSYFTDTEAFF.

CDR3 in amino acids: CAWNRQGAYEQYF. CDR3 DNA: TGTGCCTGGAACCGACAGGGGGCCTACGAGCAGTACTTC. This rearrangement joins TRBV30 to TRBJ2-7; 9 bases are shared with TRBD1. CDR1 is GTSNPN and CDR2 is SVGIG in the germline V gene (reference sequence). This CDR3 has 13 residues. With V trimmed by 4 bases and J by 2 bases, 3 bases remained unmatched. Complete variable domain (other parts from reference TRBV30 and TRBJ2-7): SQTIHQWPATLVQPVGSPLSLECTVEGTSNPNLYWYRQAAGRGLQLLFYSVGIGQISSEVPQNLSASRPQDRQFILSSKKLLLSDSGFYLCAWNRQGAYEQYFGPGTRLTVT.

In DNA, the CDR3 is TGCGCCAGCAGTCAATCCCCAGGGAACACTGAAGCTTTCTTT. It specifies CASSQSPGNTEAFF. The genes are TRBV23-1 and TRBJ1-1; D not certain. TRBV23-1 is an ORF, with its function uncertain. The CDR3 has 14 amino acids. Trimming took off 0 bases at V and 1 base at J, with 6 bases between the two ends.

This chain uses TRBV7-2 with TRBJ1-2; TRBD1 agrees at 8 bases. Germline CDR1 is SGHTA and CDR2 is FQGNSA. After removal of 3 bases from V and 6 bases from J, the junction contained 3 bases not matched to a gene. The CDR3 loop spans 13 amino acids. CDR3 DNA: TGTGCCAGCAGCTTTGGACAGGGTGATGGCTACACCTTC. Translation: CASSFGQGDGYTF. The entire variable domain, with the rest obtained from reference TRBV7-2 and TRBJ1-2, is as follows: GAGVSQSPSNKVTEKGKDVELRCDPISGHTALYWYRQSLGQGLEFLIYFQGNSAPDKSGLPSDRFSAERTGGSVSTLTIQRTQQEDSAVYLCASSFGQGDGYTFGSGTRLTVV.

V is TRBV27 and J is TRBJ2-7; 7 bases are shared with TRBD1. The V gene's germline CDR1 is MNHEY and CDR2 SMNVEV (reference sequence). CDR3 length: 17 residues. V was pared by 2 bases and J by 0 bases, with 10 bases of the junction left unmatched. The CDR3 nucleotides are TGTGCCAGCAGTTTAAAGGTTGGGACAGCAAGCTCCTACGAGCAGTACTTC. Translation: CASSLKVGTASSYEQYF.

This chain joins TRBV7-9 and TRBJ1-5, with D maybe TRBD1 (6 bases). CDR3 size: 14 residues. With 5 bases removed from V and 7 bases from J, the gap between germline ends came to 15 bases. CDR1 and CDR2 from the germline V gene are SEHNR and FQNEAQ (reference sequence). CDR3 residues: CASSRMGAGQPQHF. The CDR3 coding sequence is TGTGCCAGCAGCCGGATGGGGGCGGGGCAGCCCCAGCATTTT.

The V gene is TRBV19, the J gene TRBJ1-1; perhaps TRBD1 as D (5 bases). CDR1 LNHDA and CDR2 SQIVND come from the germline V gene (reference sequence). This CDR3 region has 14 residues. The V and J ends lost 6 bases and 3 bases respectively, with 14 bases between them. The CDR3: CASSPHPGHTEAFF. CDR3 in DNA: TGTGCCAGTAGCCCCCACCCAGGGCACACTGAAGCTTTCTTT.

This chain joins TRBV30 and TRBJ1-1; D is perhaps TRBD1 (5 bases). CDR1 is GTSNPN and CDR2 is SVGIG in the germline V gene (reference sequence). V lost 0 bases and J 3 bases, leaving 8 bases between the germline ends. This CDR3 comprises 13 residues. The CDR3 DNA sequence: TGTGCCTGGAGTGTCGACAGATACACTGAAGCTTTCTTT. This gives the protein CAWSVDRYTEAFF.

The chain links TRBV7-2 to TRBJ1-1; D is uncertain. CDR3 length: 13 residues. In germline, CDR1 is SGHTA, CDR2 FQGNSA. The V and J ends lost 1 base and 8 bases respectively, with 11 bases between them. CDR3 in amino acids: CASSLGPLREAFF. The CDR3 nucleotides are TGTGCCAGCAGCTTAGGACCGCTCCGGGAAGCTTTCTTT.